This entry is about one T cell receptor beta chain. The antigen this receptor binds is unknown. The record has no base qualities; no much larger clone is one base away. Library preparation used PCR. Sequenced on an Illumina HiSeq 2500. To normalize quantification of the TCRbeta repertoire, the TCR libraries were built with molecular barcoding that relied on unique molecular identifiers. Starting from the raw public reads, TCRdb applied fastp trimming at Q25, assembled clones with MiXCR and retained in-frame beta chains. When rows share a CDR3 protein, they turn into one entry using the most common DNA and genes. Across this sample there are more than 550,000 distinct CDR3 sequences, with over 9.5% seen only once. Approximately 4.1% of the sample is taken by the ten largest. This sample was taken from a study of T-cell reconstitution after alpha-beta-depleted transplantation in children (dated by TCRdb to the mid-2010s). With respect to the entire study: The study quantitatively tracked T-cell immune reconstitution after TCRalphabeta/CD19-depleted allogeneic hematopoietic cell transplantation in children using TCR repertoire profiling.

There are 12 amino acids in the CDR3, from cysteine to phenylalanine inclusive. This entry keeps only the CDR3 DNA: 36 bases, framed from base 1. CDR1 and CDR2, per the germline V gene (reference sequence), are LGHDT and YNNKEL. Trimming costs V 1 base and J 4 bases, and their ends lie 5 bases apart. This receptor was taken from a human donor who donated a stem cell graft to a child with acute myeloid leukemia. The chain links TRBV3-1 with TRBJ2-7; no D gene call is confident. The material sequenced was PBMCs from the stem cell graft donor, taken from the stem cell graft. CDR3 reads: CASSQARYEQYF. The DNA sequence is as follows: TGTGCCAGCAGCCAAGCTCGGTACGAGCAGTACTTC.